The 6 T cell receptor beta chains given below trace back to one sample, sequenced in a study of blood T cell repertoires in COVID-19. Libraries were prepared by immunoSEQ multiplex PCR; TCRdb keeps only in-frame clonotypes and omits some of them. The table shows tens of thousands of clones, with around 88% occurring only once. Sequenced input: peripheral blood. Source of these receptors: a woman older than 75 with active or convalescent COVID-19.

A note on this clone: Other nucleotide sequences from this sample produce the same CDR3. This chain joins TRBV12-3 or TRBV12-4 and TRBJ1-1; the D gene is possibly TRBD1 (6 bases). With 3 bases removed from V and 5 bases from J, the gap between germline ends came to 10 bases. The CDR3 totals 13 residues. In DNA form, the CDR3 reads TGTGCCAGCAGTTTTGGTCAGGGGACTGAAGCTTTCTTT. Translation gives CASSFGQGTEAFF.

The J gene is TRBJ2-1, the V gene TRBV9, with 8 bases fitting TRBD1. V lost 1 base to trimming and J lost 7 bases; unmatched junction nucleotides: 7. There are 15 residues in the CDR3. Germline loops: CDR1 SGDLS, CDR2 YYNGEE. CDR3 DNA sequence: TGTGCCAGCAGCGTAATGGGGCAGGGGGCGAATGAGCAGTTCTTC. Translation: CASSVMGQGANEQFF.

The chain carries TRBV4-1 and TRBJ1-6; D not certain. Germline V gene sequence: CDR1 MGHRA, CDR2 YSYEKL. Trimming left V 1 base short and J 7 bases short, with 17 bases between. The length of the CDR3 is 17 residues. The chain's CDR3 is CASSQVGIRTGNSPLHF. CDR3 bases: TGCGCCAGCAGCCAAGTTGGGATTCGGACTGGAAATTCACCCCTCCACTTT.

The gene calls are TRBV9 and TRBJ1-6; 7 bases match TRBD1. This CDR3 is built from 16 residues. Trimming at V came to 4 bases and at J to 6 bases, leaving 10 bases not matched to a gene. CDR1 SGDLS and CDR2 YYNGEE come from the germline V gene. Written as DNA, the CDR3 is TGTGCCAGCAGCCCCCTCCAGGACAGGATTAATTCACCCCTCCACTTT. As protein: CASSPLQDRINSPLHF. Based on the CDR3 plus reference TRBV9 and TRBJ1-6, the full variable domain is DSGVTQTPKHLITATGQRVTLRCSPRSGDLSVYWYQQSLDQGLQFLIQYYNGEERAKGNILERFSAQQFPDLHSELNLSSLELGDSALYFCASSPLQDRINSPLHFGNGTRLTVT.

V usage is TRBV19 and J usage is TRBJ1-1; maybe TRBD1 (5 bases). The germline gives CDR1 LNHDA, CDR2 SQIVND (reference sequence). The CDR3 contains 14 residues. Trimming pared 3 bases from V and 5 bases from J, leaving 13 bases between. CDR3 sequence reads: CASSIRGGGTEAFF. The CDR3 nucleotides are TGTGCCAGTAGTATTAGGGGTGGGGGGACTGAAGCTTTCTTT.

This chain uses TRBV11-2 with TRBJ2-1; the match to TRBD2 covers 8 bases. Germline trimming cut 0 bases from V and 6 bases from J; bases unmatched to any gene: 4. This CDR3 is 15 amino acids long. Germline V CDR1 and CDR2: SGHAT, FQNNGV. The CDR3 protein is CASSLDRAGGNEQFF. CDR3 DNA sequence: TGTGCCAGCAGCTTAGACAGGGCGGGAGGCAATGAGCAGTTCTTC.